This passage covers 3 T cell receptor beta chains from one sample sequenced in a study of tumor-infiltrating lymphocytes in localized non-small cell lung cancer. TCRdb's table, derived via immunoSEQ multiplex PCR, lists solely in-frame clones and lacks some. This table has about 10,000 clones, about 77% appearing once. The sequencing sample was made of uninvolved lung tissue not adjacent to the tumor. These receptors were obtained from a human donor with non-small cell lung cancer.

V usage is TRBV10-3 and J usage is TRBJ2-7, with 7 bases identical to TRBD1. Germline V gene data show CDR1 as ENHRY and CDR2 as SYGVKD. This CDR3 region has 15 residues. Trimming at V came to 4 bases and at J to 7 bases, leaving 13 bases not matched to a gene. The CDR3 spells CAISGDSGGPGEQYF. The CDR3 DNA reads TGTGCCATCAGTGGGGACAGCGGCGGACCTGGGGAGCAGTACTTC.

About this clone: The same CDR3 arises from other DNA sequences in this sample as well. This chain joins TRBV11-2 and TRBJ1-5; the D is unclear. Germline V gene data show CDR1 as SGHAT and CDR2 as FQNNGV. The CDR3 covers 12 residues. V was clipped by 1 base and J by 7 bases, with 5 bases between them. As DNA, the CDR3 is TGTGCCAGCAGCTTAGCGGGCCAGCCCCAGCATTTT. Its translation is CASSLAGQPQHF.

The V call is TRBV6-1, the J call TRBJ1-1; a weak D match, TRBD1 (5 bases). The CDR3 is 14 amino acids. Germline V gene data show CDR1 as MNHNS and CDR2 as SASEGT. Trimming removed 2 bases from V and 8 bases from J, with 15 bases in between. This chain's CDR3 is CASSELITGQEAFF. As DNA, the CDR3 is TGTGCCAGCAGTGAATTAATAACAGGACAAGAAGCTTTCTTT.